Described below is a single T cell receptor (beta chain) sequence and its context. Its antigen is currently unknown. These data are taken from a study of Ad26.COV2.S vaccination and SARS-CoV-2 variants. Germline CDR1 and CDR2: WNHNN and SYGVQD (reference sequence). The CDR3 sequence is 17 residues long. V shed 5 bases and J 2 bases; nucleotides not matched to a gene: 13. Study-level results: The authors reported substantial breadth in spike-specific CD8+ and CD4+ T cell responses after vaccination. Analyses of TCR breadth and depth may have underestimated total T cell responses.

The data were produced by immunoSEQ multiplex PCR, yet TCRdb's version contains in-frame clones alone and is incomplete. The data show around 370,000 clones, 70% to 90% seen once. Described treatment: 15 to 20 received Ad26.COV2.S at low or high dose, single or two shots; about five received placebo; per-sample allocation not given. The samples date from day 63 after the first vaccine or placebo injection. Based in Boston, the donor was an adult of 18-55 years. Wuhan-strain SARS-CoV-2 spike was expressed by the Ad26 vector that made up the vaccine. Sequenced material: peripheral blood, taken in a trial of Ad26.COV2.S vaccine versus placebo. This receptor was identified in a person aged 18-65 years who received the Ad26.COV2.S COVID-19 vaccine or a placebo. V is TRBV10-1 and J is TRBJ2-5; TRBD2 aligns across 8 bases. This CDR3 is CASSFPTSGGFQETQYF. CDR3 bases: TGCGCCAGCAGTTTTCCTACCTCGGGAGGGTTTCAAGAGACCCAGTACTTC.